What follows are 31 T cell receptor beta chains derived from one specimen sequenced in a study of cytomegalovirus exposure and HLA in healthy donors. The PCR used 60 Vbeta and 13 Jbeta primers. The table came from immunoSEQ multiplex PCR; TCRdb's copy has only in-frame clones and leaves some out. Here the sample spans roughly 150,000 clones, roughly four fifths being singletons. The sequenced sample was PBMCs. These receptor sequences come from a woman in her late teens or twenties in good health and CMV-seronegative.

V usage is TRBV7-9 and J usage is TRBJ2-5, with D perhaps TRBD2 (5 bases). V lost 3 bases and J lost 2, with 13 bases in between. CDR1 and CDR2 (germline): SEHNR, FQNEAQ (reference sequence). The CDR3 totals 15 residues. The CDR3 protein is CASSLITGSQETQYF. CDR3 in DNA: TGTGCCAGCAGCTTGATTACGGGATCTCAAGAGACCCAGTACTTC.

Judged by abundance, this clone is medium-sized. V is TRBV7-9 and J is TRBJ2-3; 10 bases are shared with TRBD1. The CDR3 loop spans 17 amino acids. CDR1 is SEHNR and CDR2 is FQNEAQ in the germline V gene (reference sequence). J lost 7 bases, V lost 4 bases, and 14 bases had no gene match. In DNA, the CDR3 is TGTGCCAGCAGCTCCGCCGTGTTAGGGACAGGGGTACATACGCAGTATTTT. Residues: CASSSAVLGTGVHTQYF.

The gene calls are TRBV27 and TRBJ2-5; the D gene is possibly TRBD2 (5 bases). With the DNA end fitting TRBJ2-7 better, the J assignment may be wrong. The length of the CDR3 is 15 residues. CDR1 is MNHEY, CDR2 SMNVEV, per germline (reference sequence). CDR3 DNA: TGTGCCAGCAAACGGTTCGGGGAGAAATCCTACGAGCAGTACTTC. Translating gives CASKRFGEKSYEQYF.

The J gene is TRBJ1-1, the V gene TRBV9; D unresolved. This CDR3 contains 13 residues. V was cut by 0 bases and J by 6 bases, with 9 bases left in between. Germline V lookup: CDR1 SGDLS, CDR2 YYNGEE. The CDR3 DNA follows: TGTGCCAGCAGCGTAGACCTGACTGCTGAAGCTTTCTTT. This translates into CASSVDLTAEAFF.

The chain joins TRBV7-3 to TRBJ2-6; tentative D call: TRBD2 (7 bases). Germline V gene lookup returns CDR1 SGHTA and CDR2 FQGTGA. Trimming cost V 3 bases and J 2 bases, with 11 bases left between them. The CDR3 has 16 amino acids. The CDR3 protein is CASSFGGLAGANVLTF. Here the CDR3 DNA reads TGTGCCAGCAGCTTCGGGGGGCTTGCTGGGGCCAACGTCCTGACTTTC.

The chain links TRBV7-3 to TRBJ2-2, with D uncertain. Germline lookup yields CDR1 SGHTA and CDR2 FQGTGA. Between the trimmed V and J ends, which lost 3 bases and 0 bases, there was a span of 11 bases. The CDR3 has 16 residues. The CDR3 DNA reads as TGTGCCAGCAGCTTGAACGTACCTACGAACACCGGGGAGCTGTTTTTT. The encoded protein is CASSLNVPTNTGELFF.

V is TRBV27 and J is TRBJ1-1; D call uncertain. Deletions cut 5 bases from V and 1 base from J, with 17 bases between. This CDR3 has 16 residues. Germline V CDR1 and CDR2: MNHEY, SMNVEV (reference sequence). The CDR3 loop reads CASSLPVVAPNTEAFF. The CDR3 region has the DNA TGTGCCAGCAGTCTGCCCGTGGTGGCCCCGAACACTGAAGCTTTCTTT.

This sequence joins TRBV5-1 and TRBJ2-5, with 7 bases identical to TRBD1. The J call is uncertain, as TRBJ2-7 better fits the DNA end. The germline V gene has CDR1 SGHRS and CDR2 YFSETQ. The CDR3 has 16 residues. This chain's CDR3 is CASSVQTGATSYEQYF. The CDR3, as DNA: TGCGCCAGCAGCGTCCAAACAGGGGCCACTTCCTACGAGCAGTACTTC.

This CDR3 reads CASSASTGVIGTGELFF. DNA of the CDR3: TGTGCCAGCAGCGCATCGACAGGGGTTATCGGCACCGGGGAGCTGTTTTTT. V is TRBV7-9 and J is TRBJ2-2; TRBD1 matches 8 bases. V trimming: 5 bases; J trimming: 4 bases; junction bases outside the gene matches: 12. Germline CDR1 SEHNR, CDR2 FQNEAQ (reference sequence). The CDR3 spans 17 residues. The whole variable domain, filled in from reference TRBV7-9 and TRBJ2-2, reads DTGVSQNPRHKITKRGQNVTFRCDPISEHNRLYWYRQTLGQGPEFLTYFQNEAQLEKSRLLSDRFSAERPKGSFSTLEIQRTEQGDSAMYLCASSASTGVIGTGELFFGEGSRLTVL.

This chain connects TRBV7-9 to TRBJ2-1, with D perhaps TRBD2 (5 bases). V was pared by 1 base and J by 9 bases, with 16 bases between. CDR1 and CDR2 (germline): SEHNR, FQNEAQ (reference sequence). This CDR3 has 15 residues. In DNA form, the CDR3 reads TGTGCCAGCAGCTTAGGCCTAGCTGCCCGCGGTGAGCAGTTCTTC. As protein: CASSLGLAARGEQFF.

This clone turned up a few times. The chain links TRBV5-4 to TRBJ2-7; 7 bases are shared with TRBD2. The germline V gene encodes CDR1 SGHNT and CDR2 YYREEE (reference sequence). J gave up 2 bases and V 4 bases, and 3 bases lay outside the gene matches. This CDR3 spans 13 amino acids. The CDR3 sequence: CASSPGTTYEQYF. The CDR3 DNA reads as TGTGCCAGCAGCCCCGGGACTACCTACGAGCAGTACTTC.

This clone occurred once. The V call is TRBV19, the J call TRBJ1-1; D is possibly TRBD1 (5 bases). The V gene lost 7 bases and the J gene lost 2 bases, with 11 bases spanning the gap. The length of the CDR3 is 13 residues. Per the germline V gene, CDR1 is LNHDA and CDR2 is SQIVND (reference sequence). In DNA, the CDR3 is TGTGCCAGTACACCCCAGGGAAACACTGAAGCTTTCTTT. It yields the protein CASTPQGNTEAFF.

The CDR3 is CSVNHDGWGEEKLFF. The CDR3 DNA is TGCAGCGTCAACCACGACGGGTGGGGGGAAGAAAAACTGTTTTTT. The V and J genes are TRBV29-1 and TRBJ1-4, with D perhaps matching TRBD1 (5 bases). Germline V gene lookup returns CDR1 SQVTM and CDR2 ANQGSEA. Trimming cost V 6 bases and J 8 bases, with 22 bases left between them. The CDR3 is 15 amino acids.

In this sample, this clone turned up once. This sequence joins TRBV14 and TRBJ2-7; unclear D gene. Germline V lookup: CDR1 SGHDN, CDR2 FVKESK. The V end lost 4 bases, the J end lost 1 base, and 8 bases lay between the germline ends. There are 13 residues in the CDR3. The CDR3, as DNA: TGTGCCAGCAGCCTCCCAAATTCCTACGAGCAGTACTTC. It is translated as CASSLPNSYEQYF.

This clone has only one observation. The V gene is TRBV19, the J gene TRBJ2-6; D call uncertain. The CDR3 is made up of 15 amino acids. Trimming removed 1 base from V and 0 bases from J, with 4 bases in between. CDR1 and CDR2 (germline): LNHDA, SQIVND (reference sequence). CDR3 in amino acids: CASSIVYSGANVLTF. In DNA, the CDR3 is TGTGCCAGTAGTATAGTCTACTCTGGGGCCAACGTCCTGACTTTC.

The CDR3 coding sequence is TGCGCCAGCAGTGAGTCGACTACGGGGGAGCAGTACTTC. Translating gives CASSESTTGEQYF. The chain has TRBV10-2 and TRBJ2-7, with a possible D match to TRBD2 (5 bases). The CDR3 contains 13 residues. Germline V gene sequence: CDR1 WSHSY, CDR2 SAAADI. Trimming shortened V by 0 bases and J by 7 bases, and 10 bases separated the two germline ends.

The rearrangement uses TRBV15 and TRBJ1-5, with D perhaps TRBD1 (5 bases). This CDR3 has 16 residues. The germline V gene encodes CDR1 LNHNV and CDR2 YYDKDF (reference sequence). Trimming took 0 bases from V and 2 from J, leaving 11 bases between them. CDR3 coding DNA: TGTGCCACCAGCAGAGATCCCAGGGCGGGCAATCAGCCCCAGCATTTT. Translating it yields CATSRDPRAGNQPQHF.

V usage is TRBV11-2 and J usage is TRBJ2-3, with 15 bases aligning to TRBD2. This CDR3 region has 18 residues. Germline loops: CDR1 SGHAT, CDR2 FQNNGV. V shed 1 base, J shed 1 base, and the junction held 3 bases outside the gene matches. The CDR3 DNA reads TGTGCCAGCAGCTTAGTCGGACTAGCGGGGGGGGGCACAGATACGCAGTATTTT. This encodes CASSLVGLAGGGTDTQYF.

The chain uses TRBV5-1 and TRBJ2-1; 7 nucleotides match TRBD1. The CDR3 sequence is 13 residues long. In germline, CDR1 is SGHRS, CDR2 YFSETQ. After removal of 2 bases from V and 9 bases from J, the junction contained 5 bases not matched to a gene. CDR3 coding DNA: TGCGCCAGCAGCTTTACAGGGGAGAGTGAGCAGTTCTTC. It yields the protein CASSFTGESEQFF.

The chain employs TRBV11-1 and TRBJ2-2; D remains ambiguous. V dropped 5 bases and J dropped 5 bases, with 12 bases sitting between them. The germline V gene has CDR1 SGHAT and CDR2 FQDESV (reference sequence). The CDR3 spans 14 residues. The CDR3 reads CASSRSPLTGELFF. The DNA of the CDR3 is TGTGCCAGCAGCCGGTCCCCCCTGACCGGGGAGCTGTTTTTT.

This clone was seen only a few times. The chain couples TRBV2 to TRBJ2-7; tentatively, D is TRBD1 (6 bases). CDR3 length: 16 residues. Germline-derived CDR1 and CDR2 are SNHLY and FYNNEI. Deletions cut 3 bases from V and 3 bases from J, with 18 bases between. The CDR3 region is CASSDQGQTYYYEQYF. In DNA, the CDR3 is TGTGCCAGCAGTGATCAGGGGCAAACTTACTACTACGAGCAGTACTTC.

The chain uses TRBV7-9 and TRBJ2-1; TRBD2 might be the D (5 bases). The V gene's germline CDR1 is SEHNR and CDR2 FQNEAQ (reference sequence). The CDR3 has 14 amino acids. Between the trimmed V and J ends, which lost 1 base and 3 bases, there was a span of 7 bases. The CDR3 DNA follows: TGTGCCAGCAGCTTAGTCGAGGGCTACAATGAGCAGTTCTTC. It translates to CASSLVEGYNEQFF.

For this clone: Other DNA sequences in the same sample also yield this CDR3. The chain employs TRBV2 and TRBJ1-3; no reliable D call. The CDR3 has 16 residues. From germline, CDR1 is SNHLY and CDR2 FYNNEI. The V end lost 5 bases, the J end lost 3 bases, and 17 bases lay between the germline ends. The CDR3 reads CASSPNLAGFGNTIYF. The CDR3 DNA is TGTGCCAGCAGTCCTAATTTGGCCGGGTTTGGAAACACCATATATTTT.

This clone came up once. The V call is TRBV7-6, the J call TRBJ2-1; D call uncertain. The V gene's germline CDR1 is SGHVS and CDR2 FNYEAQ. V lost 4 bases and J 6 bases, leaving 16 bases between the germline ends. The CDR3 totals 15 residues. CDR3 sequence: CASSSRFSEINEQFF. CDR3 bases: TGTGCCAGCAGCTCCAGGTTTTCTGAGATCAATGAGCAGTTCTTC.

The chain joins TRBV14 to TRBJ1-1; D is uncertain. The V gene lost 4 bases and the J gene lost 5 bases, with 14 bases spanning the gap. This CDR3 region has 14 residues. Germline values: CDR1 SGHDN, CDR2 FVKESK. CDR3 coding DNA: TGTGCCAGCAGCCCCTTTGCAGCGGGGACTGAAGCTTTCTTT. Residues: CASSPFAAGTEAFF. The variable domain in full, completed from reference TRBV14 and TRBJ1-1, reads EAGVTQFPSHSVIEKGQTVTLRCDPISGHDNLYWYRRVMGKEIKFLLHFVKESKQDESGMPNNRFLAERTGGTYSTLKVQPAELEDSGVYFCASSPFAAGTEAFFGQGTRLTVV.

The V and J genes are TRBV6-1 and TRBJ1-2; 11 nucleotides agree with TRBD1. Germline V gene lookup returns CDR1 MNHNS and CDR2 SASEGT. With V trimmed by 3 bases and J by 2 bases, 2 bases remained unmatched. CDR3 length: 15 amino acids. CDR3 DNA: TGTGCCAGCAGTGAGGGGACAGGGGGGAACTATGGCTACACCTTC. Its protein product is CASSEGTGGNYGYTF.

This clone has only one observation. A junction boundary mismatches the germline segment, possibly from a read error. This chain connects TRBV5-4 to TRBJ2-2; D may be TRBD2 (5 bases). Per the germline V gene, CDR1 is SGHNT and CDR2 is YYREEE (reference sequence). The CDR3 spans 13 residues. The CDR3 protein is CASSIGQTGELFF. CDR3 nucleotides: TGTGCCAGCAGCATAGGGCAGACCGGGGAGCTGTTTTTC.

CDR3 residues: CASSLPSGANTGELFF. The CDR3 bases are TGCGCCAGCAGCTTGCCCAGCGGGGCGAACACCGGGGAGCTGTTTTTT. The chain links TRBV5-1 to TRBJ2-2, with 7 bases lining up with TRBD2. This CDR3 contains 16 residues. The junction had 3 bases not matched to a gene; V was cut back by 1 base and J by 0 bases. Per germline, CDR1 SGHRS and CDR2 YFSETQ. Full variable domain (outside the CDR3, taken from reference TRBV5-1 and TRBJ2-2): KAGVTQTPRYLIKTRGQQVTLSCSPISGHRSVSWYQQTPGQGLQFLFEYFSETQRNKGNFPGRFSGRQFSNSRSEMNVSTLELGDSALYLCASSLPSGANTGELFFGEGSRLTVL.

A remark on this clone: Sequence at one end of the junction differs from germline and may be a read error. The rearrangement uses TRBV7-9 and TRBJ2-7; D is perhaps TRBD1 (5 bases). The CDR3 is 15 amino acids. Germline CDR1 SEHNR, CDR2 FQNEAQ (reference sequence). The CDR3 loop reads CSSSLQFGAAYEQYF. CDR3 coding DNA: TGTTCCAGCAGCCTACAGTTTGGGGCGGCCTACGAGCAGTACTTC.

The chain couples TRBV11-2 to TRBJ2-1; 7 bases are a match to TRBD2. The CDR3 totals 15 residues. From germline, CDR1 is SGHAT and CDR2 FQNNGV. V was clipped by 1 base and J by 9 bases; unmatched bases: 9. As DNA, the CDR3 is TGTGCCAGCAGCTTAGTGGCAGGGAGGGATCCTGAGCAGTTCTTC. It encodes CASSLVAGRDPEQFF.

CDR3 DNA: TGTGCCAGCAGCTACGCCGCGGGCTACGAGCAGTACTTC. Translated, it gives CASSYAAGYEQYF. The chain is built from TRBV7-6 and TRBJ2-7; D might be TRBD2 (5 bases). Trimming took 4 bases from V and 3 from J, leaving 10 bases between them. Germline V gives CDR1 SGHVS, CDR2 FNYEAQ. This CDR3 is built from 13 residues.